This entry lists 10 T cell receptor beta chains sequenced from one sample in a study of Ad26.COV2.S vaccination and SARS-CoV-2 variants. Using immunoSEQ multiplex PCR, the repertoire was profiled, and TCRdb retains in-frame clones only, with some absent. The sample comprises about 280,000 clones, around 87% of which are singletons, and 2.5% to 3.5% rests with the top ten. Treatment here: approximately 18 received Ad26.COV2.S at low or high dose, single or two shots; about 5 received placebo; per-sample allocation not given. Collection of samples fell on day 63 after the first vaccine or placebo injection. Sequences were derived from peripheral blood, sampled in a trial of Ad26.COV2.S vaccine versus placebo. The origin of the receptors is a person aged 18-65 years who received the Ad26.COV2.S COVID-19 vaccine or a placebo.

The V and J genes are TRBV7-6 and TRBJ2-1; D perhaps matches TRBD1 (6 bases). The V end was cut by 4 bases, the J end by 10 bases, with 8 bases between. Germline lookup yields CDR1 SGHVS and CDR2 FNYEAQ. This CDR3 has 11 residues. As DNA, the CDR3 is TGTGCCAGCAGCTCCGGGACAGAGCAGTTCTTC. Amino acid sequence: CASSSGTEQFF.

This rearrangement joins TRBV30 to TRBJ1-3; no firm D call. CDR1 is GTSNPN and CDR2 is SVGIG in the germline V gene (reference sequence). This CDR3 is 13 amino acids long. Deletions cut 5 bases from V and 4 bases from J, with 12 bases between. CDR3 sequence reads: CAWGEGSGNTIYF. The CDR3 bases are TGTGCCTGGGGGGAGGGCAGCGGAAACACCATATATTTT.

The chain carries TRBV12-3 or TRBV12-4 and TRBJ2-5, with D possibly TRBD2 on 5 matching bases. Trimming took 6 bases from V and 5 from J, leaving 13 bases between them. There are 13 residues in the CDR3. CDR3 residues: CASRFAGGETQYF. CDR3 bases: TGTGCCAGCAGGTTCGCGGGCGGGGAGACCCAGTACTTC.

CDR3 amino acids: CASSESWLRNTIYF. CDR3 sequence (DNA): TGCGCCAGCAGTGAGTCGTGGTTGAGAAACACCATATATTTT. The V call is TRBV10-1, the J call TRBJ1-3, with D unclear. Looked up from germline, CDR1 is WNHNN and CDR2 is SYGVQD (reference sequence). Trimming removed 0 bases at V and 5 bases at J, with 8 bases between. The CDR3 is 14 residues long.

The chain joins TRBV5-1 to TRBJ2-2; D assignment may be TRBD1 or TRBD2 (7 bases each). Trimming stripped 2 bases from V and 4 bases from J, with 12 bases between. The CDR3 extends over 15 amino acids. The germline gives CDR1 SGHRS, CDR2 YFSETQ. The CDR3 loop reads CASSFQGGITGELFF. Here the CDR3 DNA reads TGCGCCAGCAGCTTTCAGGGGGGGATCACCGGGGAGCTGTTTTTT. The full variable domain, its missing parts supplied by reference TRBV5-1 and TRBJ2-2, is KAGVTQTPRYLIKTRGQQVTLSCSPISGHRSVSWYQQTPGQGLQFLFEYFSETQRNKGNFPGRFSGRQFSNSRSEMNVSTLELGDSALYLCASSFQGGITGELFFGEGSRLTVL.

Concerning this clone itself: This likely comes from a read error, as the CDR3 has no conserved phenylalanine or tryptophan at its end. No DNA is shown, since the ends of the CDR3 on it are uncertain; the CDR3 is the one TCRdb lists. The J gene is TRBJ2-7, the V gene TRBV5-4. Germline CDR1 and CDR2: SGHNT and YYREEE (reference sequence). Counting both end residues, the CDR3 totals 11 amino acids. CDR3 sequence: CASRRTSQQWG.

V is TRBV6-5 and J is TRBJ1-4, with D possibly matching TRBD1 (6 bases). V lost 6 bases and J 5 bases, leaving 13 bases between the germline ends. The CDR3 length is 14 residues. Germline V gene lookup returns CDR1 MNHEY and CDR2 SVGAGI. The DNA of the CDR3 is TGTGCCAGCAGACCCGACAGGAAAAATGAAAAACTGTTTTTT. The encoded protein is CASRPDRKNEKLFF.

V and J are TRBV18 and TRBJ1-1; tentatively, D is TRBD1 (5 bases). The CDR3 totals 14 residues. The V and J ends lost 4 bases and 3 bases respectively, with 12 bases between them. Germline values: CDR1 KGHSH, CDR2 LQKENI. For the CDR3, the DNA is TGTGCCAGCTCACGGGGCCTTGATGACACTGAAGCTTTCTTT. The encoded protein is CASSRGLDDTEAFF.

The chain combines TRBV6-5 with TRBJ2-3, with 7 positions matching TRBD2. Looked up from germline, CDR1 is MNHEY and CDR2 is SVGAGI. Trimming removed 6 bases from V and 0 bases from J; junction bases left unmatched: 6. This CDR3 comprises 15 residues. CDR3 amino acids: CASSRKTSSTDTQYF. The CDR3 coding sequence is TGTGCCAGCAGCCGCAAGACTAGCAGCACAGATACGCAGTATTTT.

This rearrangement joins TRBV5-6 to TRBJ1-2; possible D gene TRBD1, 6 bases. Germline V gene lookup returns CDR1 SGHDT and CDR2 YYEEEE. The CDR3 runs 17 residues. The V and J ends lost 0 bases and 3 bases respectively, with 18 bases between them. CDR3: CASSLEEKTGPDYGYTF. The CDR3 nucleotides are TGTGCCAGCAGCTTGGAAGAAAAGACAGGTCCGGACTATGGCTACACCTTC.